The T cell receptor (beta chain) under discussion was sequenced for a study of T-cell reconstitution after alpha-beta-depleted transplantation in children. Unique molecular identifiers were incorporated when the TCRbeta library was constructed. Using its own MiXCR run on the PCR reads, TCRdb lists one record per CDR3 protein. This sample has roughly 500,000 distinct CDR3 sequences; 15% to 20% occur once, and the top ten carry 3.3%. CDR3 length: 13 amino acids. Germline CDR1 reads DFQATT; CDR2 reads SNEGSKA (reference sequence). The starting material was PBMCs from the stem cell graft donor, obtained from the stem cell graft. The genes are TRBV20-1 and TRBJ2-3; TRBD2 is a possible D gene (6 bases). This receptor was taken from a human donor who donated a stem cell graft to a child with acute lymphoblastic leukemia. As DNA, the CDR3 is TGCATTCCGGGTGGCGGGACGACAGATACGCAGTATTTT. Protein: CIPGGGTTDTQYF.